The 5 T cell receptor beta chains presented below share a single source sample, sequenced in a study of Ad26.COV2.S vaccination and SARS-CoV-2 variants. Assay used: immunoSEQ multiplex PCR; TCRdb lists only in-frame clones, some missing. The data contain 300,000 to 350,000 clones, 70% to 90% of them singletons. Treatment defined: some 20 received Ad26.COV2.S at low or high dose, single or two shots; 5 received placebo; per-sample allocation not given. Day 63 following the first vaccine or placebo injection was when the samples were taken. Source: peripheral blood, taken in a trial of Ad26.COV2.S vaccine versus placebo. These TCRs come from a person aged 18-60 years who received the Ad26.COV2.S COVID-19 vaccine or a placebo.

The V gene is TRBV18, the J gene TRBJ2-5, with a weak D call TRBD1 (6 bases). Trimming removed 4 bases at V and 2 bases at J, with 11 bases between. This CDR3 contains 14 residues. The germline V gene has CDR1 KGHSH and CDR2 LQKENI. The CDR3 is CASSQTRGQETQYF. DNA for the CDR3: TGTGCCAGCTCACAAACTAGGGGGCAAGAGACCCAGTACTTC.

The chain uses TRBV28 and TRBJ1-2; tentative D call: TRBD1 (5 bases). Germline V CDR1 and CDR2: MDHEN, SYDVKM. Trimming took off 7 bases at V and 4 bases at J, with 31 bases between the two ends. The CDR3 sequence is 19 residues long. CDR3 bases: TGTGCCAGCATTTCTGGTAGAGGGACTCTCCTTCTAGAAATCTATGGCTACACCTTC. Translating it yields CASISGRGTLLLEIYGYTF.

This clone has just a few counts. The chain uses TRBV11-3 and TRBJ1-1; D not resolved. V shed 6 bases and J shed 5 bases, with 10 bases lying between them. This CDR3 region has 12 residues. The V gene's germline CDR1 is SGHNT and CDR2 YENEEA. Here the CDR3 DNA reads TGTGCCAGCAGAAAGGGCTATACTGAAGCTTTCTTT. This codes for CASRKGYTEAFF.

The V gene is TRBV5-1, the J gene TRBJ2-1; D remains ambiguous. Germline V gives CDR1 SGHRS, CDR2 YFSETQ. V was clipped by 4 bases and J by 7 bases, with 27 bases between them. The CDR3 runs to 18 residues. The CDR3, as DNA: TGCGCCAGCAGCACACTCGGACCCCCCAAACCTAAAGGGAATGAGCAGTTCTTC. Its protein is CASSTLGPPKPKGNEQFF.

The chain employs TRBV19 and TRBJ1-4, with 9 nucleotides matching TRBD1. J was trimmed by 8 bases and V by 3 bases; bases with no gene match: 22. Germline-derived CDR1 and CDR2 are LNHDA and SQIVND (reference sequence). The CDR3 covers 20 residues. CDR3 loop: CASSMIPGQGYSVTREKLFF. CDR3 nucleotides: TGTGCCAGTAGTATGATACCGGGACAGGGCTATTCCGTCACCCGGGAAAAACTGTTTTTT.